In its sample, the clone carrying this T cell receptor beta chain was seen many times. Its antigen is currently unknown. The sample belongs to a study of T cell repertoires in cytomegalovirus infection. Study findings and constraints: In two of eight donors, the top clonotype was HLA-C-restricted CMV-specific. Pooled public TCR beta family frequency picked out CMV carriers with the relevant HLA.

This CDR3 is built from 15 residues. Germline lookup yields CDR1 MNHEY and CDR2 SVGEGT. With 7 bases clipped from V and 6 bases from J, the junction kept 9 bases outside the gene matches. One entry per CDR3 protein results from TCRdb running MiXCR on the reads. The table lists about 250,000 distinct CDR3 sequences, about 5.9% of them singletons. V usage is TRBV6-2 or TRBV6-3 and J usage is TRBJ2-1; 10 nucleotides align to TRBD1. The sequenced sample consisted of PBMCs. This sequence originates from a human donor in good health (CMV status not recorded). Some clones in this sample may be carry-over from other donors' samples. In nucleotides, the CDR3 is TGTGCCAGCACCCATGGACAGGGGGAAATCAATGAGCAGTTCTTC. Translating gives CASTHGQGEINEQFF.